This T cell receptor beta chain derives from a study of control samples from healthy donors and cancer patients. The assay was immunoSEQ multiplex PCR, and TCRdb's table has in-frame clones only and misses some. The profile shows about 70,000 clones, over 75% of them singletons. The clonotype was recovered from a man in his forties or fifties in good health. Sequenced material: blood.

The CDR3 region is CASSKEYNEQFF. The CDR3 DNA sequence: TGTGCCAGCAGCAAGGAGTACAATGAGCAGTTCTTC. V is TRBV6-5 and J is TRBJ2-1; D is unclear. V was shortened by 6 bases and J by 4 bases, with 7 bases between the two germline ends. The CDR3 spans 12 residues. CDR1 is MNHEY and CDR2 is SVGAGI in the germline V gene.